This T cell receptor (beta chain) was identified during a study of shared clonotypes between healthy human individuals. Across the study: Aged 18 to 49, the donors were a couple of women and three men. Study-level points and caveats: An expected dependence of interdonor clonotype sharing on sequencing depth was noted.

Concerning this clone: Its antigen is unidentified.

Source study methods: ImmunoSEQ supplied junction-only sequences lacking quality scores, so filtering was different. Clones were sequenced by immunoSEQ multiplex PCR, and TCRdb holds only the in-frame ones, with some missing. Clone size and the V and J calls come from that table; the DNA yielded D and trimming. In the table there are around 530,000 clones, roughly 72% of which are singletons. CDR1 and CDR2 from the germline V gene are SGHNT and YENEEA. CDR3 length equals 16 residues. With 5 bases clipped from V and 0 bases from J, the junction kept 5 bases outside the gene matches. This sequence originates from a woman aged 40 to 50 in good health. Some clones in this sample may be carry-over from other donors' samples. The gene calls are TRBV11-3 and TRBJ2-2; 8 nucleotides match TRBD2. Sequences were obtained from PBMCs. This chain's CDR3 is CASSRGLGPNTGELFF. CDR3 DNA: TGTGCCAGCAGCCGGGGACTAGGGCCGAACACCGGGGAGCTGTTTTTT.